The clone carrying this T cell receptor beta chain was seen a few times. The V end lost 3 bases, the J end lost 5 bases, and 10 bases lay between the germline ends. The CDR3 has 13 amino acids. Germline V gene data show CDR1 as ENHRY and CDR2 as SYGVKD. Amplification of TCR beta CDR3 regions was performed using RNA transcripts as template. The TCR CDR3 was amplified in a first-round RT-PCR using the HTBI primer set. TCRdb used MiXCR to reprocess the multiplex PCR reads, holding one entry per CDR3 protein. Here the sample spans a few hundred thousand distinct CDR3 sequences, 46% being singletons. The sample comes from a study of T cells in Graves' hyperthyroidism and ophthalmopathy.

The clonotype comes from a young woman with Graves' hyperthyroidism. J is TRBJ2-5 and V is TRBV10-3; D call uncertain. Sequencing was done on a sample of peripheral blood or thyroid tissue (not recorded which). The chain's CDR3 is CAISDPFSETQYF. Written as DNA, the CDR3 is TGTGCCATCAGTGACCCCTTCTCCGAGACCCAGTACTTC.